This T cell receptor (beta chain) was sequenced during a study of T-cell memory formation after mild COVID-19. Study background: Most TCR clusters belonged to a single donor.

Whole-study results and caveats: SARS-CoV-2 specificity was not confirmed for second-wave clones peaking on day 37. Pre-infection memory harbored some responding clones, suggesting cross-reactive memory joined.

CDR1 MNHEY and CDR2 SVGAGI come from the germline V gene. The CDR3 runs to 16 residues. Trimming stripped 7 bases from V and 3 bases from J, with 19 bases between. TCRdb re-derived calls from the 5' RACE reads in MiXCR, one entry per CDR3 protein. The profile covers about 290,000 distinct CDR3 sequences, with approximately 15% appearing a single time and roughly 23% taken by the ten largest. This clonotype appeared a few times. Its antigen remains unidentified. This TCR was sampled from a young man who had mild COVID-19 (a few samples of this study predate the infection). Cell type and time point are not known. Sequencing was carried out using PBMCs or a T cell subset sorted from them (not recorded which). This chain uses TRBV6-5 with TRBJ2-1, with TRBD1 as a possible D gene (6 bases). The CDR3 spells CASTRRGTGYYNEQFF. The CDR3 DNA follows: TGTGCCAGCACCCGAAGGGGGACCGGTTACTACAATGAGCAGTTCTTC.